This section outlines one T cell receptor (beta chain) sequence together with its context. Authors' analysis steps: Counts of nucleated cells, estimated from reference gene primer amplification, were obtained. This table comes from immunoSEQ multiplex PCR, and its TCRdb copy is limited to in-frame clones, with some not included. The D gene and trimming were derived from the DNA, and the V and J assignments and clone size from that table. The repertoire holds approximately 200,000 clones, with around 84% as singletons. Germline trimming cut 0 bases from V and 6 bases from J; bases unmatched to any gene: 7. CDR1 is SGHVS and CDR2 is FNYEAQ in the germline V gene. The CDR3 is 17 amino acids. The record originates from a study of blood T cell repertoires in COVID-19. Study as a whole: COVID-19 samples collected from the United States, Italy and Spain covered acute and convalescent phases. From T cells, B-cell-depleted T cells, or PBMCs came the material, which was cDNA or gDNA.

The clonotype was recovered from a man aged 35 to 55 with acute or convalescent COVID-19. Sequenced input: peripheral blood. This chain joins TRBV7-6 and TRBJ1-6; 8 bases map to TRBD1. The CDR3 DNA reads TGTGCCAGCAGCTTAGCTGCTAGGACAGGGCGTAATTCACCCCTCCACTTT. Protein: CASSLAARTGRNSPLHF.